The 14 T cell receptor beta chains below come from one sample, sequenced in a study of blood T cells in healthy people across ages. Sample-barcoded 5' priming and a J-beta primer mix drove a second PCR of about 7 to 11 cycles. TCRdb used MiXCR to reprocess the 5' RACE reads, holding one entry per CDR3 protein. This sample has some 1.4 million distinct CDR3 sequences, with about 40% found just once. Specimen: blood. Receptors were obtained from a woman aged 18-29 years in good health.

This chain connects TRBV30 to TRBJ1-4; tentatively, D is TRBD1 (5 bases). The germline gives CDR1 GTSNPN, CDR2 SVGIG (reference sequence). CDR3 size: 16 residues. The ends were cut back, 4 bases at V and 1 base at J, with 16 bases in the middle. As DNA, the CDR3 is TGTGCCTGGAAACGAGGGTACGGGGGAACTAATGAAAAACTGTTTTTT. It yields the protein CAWKRGYGGTNEKLFF.

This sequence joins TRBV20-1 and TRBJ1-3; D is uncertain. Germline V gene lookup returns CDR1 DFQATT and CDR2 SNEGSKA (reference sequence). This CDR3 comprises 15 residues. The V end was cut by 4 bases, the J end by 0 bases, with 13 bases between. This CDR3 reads CSATPNLPSGNTIYF. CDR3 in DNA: TGCAGTGCTACCCCCAATCTCCCCTCTGGAAACACCATATATTTT.

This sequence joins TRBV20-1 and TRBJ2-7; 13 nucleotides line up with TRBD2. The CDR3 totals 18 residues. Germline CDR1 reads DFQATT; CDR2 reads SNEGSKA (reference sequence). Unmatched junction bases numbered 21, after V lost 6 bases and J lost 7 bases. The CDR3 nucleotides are TGCAGTGCGCAGACTAGCGGGGGGCGTTATCGCTCCTACAATGAGCAGTACTTC. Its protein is CSAQTSGGRYRSYNEQYF.

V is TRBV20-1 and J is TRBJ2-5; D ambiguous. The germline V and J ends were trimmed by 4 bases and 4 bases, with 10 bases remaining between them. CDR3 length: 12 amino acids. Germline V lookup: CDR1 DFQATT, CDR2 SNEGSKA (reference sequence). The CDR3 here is CSAIKPGETQYF. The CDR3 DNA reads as TGCAGTGCTATTAAGCCTGGAGAGACCCAGTACTTC.

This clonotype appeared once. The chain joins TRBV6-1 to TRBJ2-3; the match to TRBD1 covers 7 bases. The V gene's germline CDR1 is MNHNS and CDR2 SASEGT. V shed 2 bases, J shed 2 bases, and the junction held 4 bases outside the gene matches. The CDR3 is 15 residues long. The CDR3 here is CASSEPGQITDTQYF. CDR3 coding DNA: TGTGCCAGCAGTGAACCGGGACAGATCACAGATACGCAGTATTTT.

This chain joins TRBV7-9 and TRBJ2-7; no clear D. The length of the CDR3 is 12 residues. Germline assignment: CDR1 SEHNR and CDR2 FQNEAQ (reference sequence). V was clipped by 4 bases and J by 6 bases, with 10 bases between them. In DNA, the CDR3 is TGTGCCAGCAGCTGGTCGGATGGCGAGCAGTACTTC. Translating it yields CASSWSDGEQYF.

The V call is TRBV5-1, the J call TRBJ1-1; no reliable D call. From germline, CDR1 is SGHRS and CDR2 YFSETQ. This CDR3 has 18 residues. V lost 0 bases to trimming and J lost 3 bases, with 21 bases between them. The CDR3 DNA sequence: TGCGCCAGCAGCTTGGGTCGTCGACCCGAAGCCCCTTACACTGAAGCTTTCTTT. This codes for CASSLGRRPEAPYTEAFF.

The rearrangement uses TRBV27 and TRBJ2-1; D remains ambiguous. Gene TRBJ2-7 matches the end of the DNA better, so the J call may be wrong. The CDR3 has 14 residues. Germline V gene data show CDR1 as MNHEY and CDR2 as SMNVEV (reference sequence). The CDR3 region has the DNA TGTGCCAGCAGCGAAAAGAGCTCCTACAATGAGCAGTACTTC. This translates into CASSEKSSYNEQYF.

The CDR3 bases are TGTGCCAGCAGTACGGACAGGGCCCGCGAGCAGTACTTC. This gives the protein CASSTDRAREQYF. The chain joins TRBV6-6 to TRBJ2-7, with 8 nucleotides matching TRBD1. Germline V gene data show CDR1 as MNHNY and CDR2 as SVGAGI (reference sequence). V was pared by 5 bases and J by 6 bases, with 6 bases of the junction left unmatched. The CDR3 totals 13 residues.

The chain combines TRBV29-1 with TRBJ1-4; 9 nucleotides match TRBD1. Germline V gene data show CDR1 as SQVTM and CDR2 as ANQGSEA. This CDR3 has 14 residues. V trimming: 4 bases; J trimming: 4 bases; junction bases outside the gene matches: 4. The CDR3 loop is CSVARQGVNEKLFF. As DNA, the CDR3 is TGCAGCGTTGCCCGACAGGGGGTTAATGAAAAACTGTTTTTT.

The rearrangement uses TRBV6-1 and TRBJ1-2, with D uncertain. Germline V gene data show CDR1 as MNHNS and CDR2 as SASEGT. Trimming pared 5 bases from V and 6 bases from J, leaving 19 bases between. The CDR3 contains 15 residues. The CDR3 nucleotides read TGTGCCAGCAGTCACACCATGGTGGGCCCCCATGGCTACACCTTC. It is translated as CASSHTMVGPHGYTF.

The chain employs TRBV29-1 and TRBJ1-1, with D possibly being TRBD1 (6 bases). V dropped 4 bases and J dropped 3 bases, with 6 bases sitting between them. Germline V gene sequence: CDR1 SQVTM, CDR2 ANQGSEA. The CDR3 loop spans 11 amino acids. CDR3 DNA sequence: TGCAGCGTTGGGACAGACACTGAAGCTTTCTTT. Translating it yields CSVGTDTEAFF.

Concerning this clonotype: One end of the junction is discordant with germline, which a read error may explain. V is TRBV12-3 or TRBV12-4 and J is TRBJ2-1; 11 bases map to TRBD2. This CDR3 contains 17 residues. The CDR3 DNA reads TGTGCCGGCAGTTTGGTCGGGACTAGCGGATCCTACAATGAGCAGTTCTTC. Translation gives CAGSLVGTSGSYNEQFF.

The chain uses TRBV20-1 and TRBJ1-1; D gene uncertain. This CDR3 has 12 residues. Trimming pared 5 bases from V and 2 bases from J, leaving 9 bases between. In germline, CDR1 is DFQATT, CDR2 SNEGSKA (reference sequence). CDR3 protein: CSACRSNTEAFF. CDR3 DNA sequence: TGCAGTGCTTGCAGGTCCAACACTGAAGCTTTCTTT.